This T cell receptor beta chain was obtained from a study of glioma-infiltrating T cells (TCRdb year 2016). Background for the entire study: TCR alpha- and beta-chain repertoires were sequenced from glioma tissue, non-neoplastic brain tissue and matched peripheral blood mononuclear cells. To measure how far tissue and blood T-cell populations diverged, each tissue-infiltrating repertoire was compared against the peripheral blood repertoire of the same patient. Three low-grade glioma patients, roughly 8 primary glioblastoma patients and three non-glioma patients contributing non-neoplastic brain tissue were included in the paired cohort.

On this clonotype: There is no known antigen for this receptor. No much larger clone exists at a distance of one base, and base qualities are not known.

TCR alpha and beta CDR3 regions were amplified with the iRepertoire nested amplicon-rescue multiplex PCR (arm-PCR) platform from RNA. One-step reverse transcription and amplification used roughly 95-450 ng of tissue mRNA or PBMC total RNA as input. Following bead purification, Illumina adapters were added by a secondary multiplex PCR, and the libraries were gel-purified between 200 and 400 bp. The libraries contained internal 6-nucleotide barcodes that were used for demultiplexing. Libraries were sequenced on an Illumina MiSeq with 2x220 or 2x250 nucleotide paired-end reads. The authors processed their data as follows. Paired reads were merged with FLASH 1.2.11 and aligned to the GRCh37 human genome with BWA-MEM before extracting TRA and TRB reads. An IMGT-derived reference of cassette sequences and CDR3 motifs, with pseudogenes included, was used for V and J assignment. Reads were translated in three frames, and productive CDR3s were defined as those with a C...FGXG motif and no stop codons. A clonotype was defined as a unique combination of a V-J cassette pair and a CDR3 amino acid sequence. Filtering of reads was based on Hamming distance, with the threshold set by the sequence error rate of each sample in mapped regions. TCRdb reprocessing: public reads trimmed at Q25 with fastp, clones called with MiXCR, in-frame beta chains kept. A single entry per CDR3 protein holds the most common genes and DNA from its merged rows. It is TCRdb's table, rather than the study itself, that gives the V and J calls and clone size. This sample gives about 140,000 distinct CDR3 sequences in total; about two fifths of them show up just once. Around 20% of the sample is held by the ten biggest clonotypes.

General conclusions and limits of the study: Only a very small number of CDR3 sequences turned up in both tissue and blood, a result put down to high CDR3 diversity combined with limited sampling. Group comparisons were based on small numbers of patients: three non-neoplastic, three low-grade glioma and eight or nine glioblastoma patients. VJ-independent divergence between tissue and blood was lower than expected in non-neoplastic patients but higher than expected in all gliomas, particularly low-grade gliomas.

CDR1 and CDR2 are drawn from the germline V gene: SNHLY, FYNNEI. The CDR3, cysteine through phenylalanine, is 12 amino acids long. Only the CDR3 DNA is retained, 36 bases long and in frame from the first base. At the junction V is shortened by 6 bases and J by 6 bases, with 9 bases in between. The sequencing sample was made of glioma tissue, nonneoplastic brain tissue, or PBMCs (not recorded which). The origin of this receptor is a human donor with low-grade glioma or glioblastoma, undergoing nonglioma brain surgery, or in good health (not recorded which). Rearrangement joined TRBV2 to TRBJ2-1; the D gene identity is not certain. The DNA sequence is TGTGCCAGCAGGGGTGAGAGCAATGAGCAGTTCTTC. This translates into CASRGESNEQFF. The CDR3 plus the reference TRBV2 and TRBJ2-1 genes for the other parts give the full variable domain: EPEVTQTPSHQVTQMGQEVILRCVPISNHLYFYWYRQILGQKVEFLVSFYNNEISEKSEIFDDQFSVERPDGSNFTLKIRSTKLEDSAMYFCASRGESNEQFFGPGTRLTVL.